The rows below give T cell receptor beta chains drawn from one sample of a study of blood T cell repertoires in COVID-19. Using immunoSEQ multiplex PCR, the repertoire was profiled, and TCRdb retains in-frame clones only, with some absent. In the table there are about 280,000 clones, around 85% of which are singletons. The sample consisted of PBMCs or T cells enriched from blood (not recorded which). These TCRs come from a woman between 45 and 65 years old who had recovered from COVID-19. The CDR3 runs from the conserved cysteine through the conserved F or W. The order of the fields is J gene, clone size, V gene, D gene, CDR3 DNA, CDR3 protein. D genes are given only for firm matches. Not every row has a clone size; where given, it reads once, few, many or a size class.

TRBJ1-3 . TRBV7-9 . TGTGCCAGCAGTTCGACAGACTCTGGAAACACCATATATTTT CASSSTDSGNTIYF
TRBJ2-5 . TRBV15 TRBD1 TGTGCCACCAGCAGAGAGATTCAGGGGGCTAAGGAGACCCAGTACTTC CATSREIQGAKETQYF
TRBJ2-5 . TRBV28 TRBD2 TGTGCCAGCAGTCCTCTCCCCGGGACTAGCGGGGGTGAGACCCAGTACTTC CASSPLPGTSGGETQYF
TRBJ2-3 few TRBV4-1 . TGCGCCAGCAGCCAAGTTGAGGGTACGCAGTATTTT CASSQVEGTQYF
TRBJ1-2 . TRBV2 . TGTGCCGGGGAAACAGGGCCCTTATATGGCTACACCTTC CAGETGPLYGYTF
TRBJ2-1 . TRBV7-2 TRBD2 TGTGCCAGCAGCCCGTTCCTAGCGGAGAAAGGTGAGCAGTTCTTC CASSPFLAEKGEQFF
TRBJ2-2 . TRBV27 . TGTGCCAGCAGTCTGAGTGCGAACACCGGGGAGCTGTTTTTT CASSLSANTGELFF
TRBJ1-1 . TRBV3-1/TRBV3-2 . TGTGCCAAAACAGGGCACACTGAAGCTTTCTTT CAKTGHTEAFF
TRBJ1-2 . TRBV4-2 . TGTGCCAGCAGCCATCCTAATCGGGGTGACTATGGCTACACCTTC CASSHPNRGDYGYTF
TRBJ1-2 . TRBV30 TRBD1 TGTGCCTGGAGTGTACCCCTTCACAGGGGCGATGGCTACACCTTC CAWSVPLHRGDGYTF
TRBJ1-1 . TRBV19 . TGTGCCAGTAGTACGACAGTTAACACTGAAGCTTTCTTT CASSTTVNTEAFF
TRBJ2-3 . TRBV14 TRBD2 TGTGCCAGCAGCCATATAGCGGGGGGGCCAGATACGCAGTATTTT CASSHIAGGPDTQYF
TRBJ2-1 . TRBV19 . TGTGCCAGTAGTATCCGGCGGGACCGGGATGCGCAGTTCTTC CASSIRRDRDAQFF
TRBJ2-2 . TRBV5-1 TRBD1 TGCGCCAGCAGCTTGGCGTCCACAGGGGGGACCGGGGAGCTGTTTTTT CASSLASTGGTGELFF
TRBJ2-2 . TRBV19 TRBD1 TGTGCCAGTACTACGACAGGGGCAACAGGCGGGGAGCTGTTTTTT CASTTTGATGGELFF
TRBJ1-4 . TRBV6-5 TRBD1 TGTGCCAGCAGTAGAAGGGAAGGGGGCGATGAAAAACTGTTTTTT CASSRREGGDEKLFF
TRBJ2-7 . TRBV27 TRBD1 TGTGCCAGCAGTTTAGGAGACAGGGCCTACGAGCAGTACTTC CASSLGDRAYEQYF
TRBJ2-1 . TRBV4-1 . TGCGCCAGCAGCTACGCGACTCACTTTTTGAATGAGCAGTTCTTC CASSYATHFLNEQFF
TRBJ2-2 few TRBV11-2 TRBD1 TGTGCCAGCAGCCCAACAGGGGAGAACACCGGGGAGCTGTTTTTT CASSPTGENTGELFF
TRBJ1-1 . TRBV5-1 . TGCGCCAGCAGCTTGGAAGGGAGGGACACTGAAGCTTTCTTT CASSLEGRDTEAFF
TRBJ2-2 few TRBV6-4 . TGTGCCAGCAGTGCCTACTCCGGGAACGTCGGGGAGCTGTTTTTT CASSAYSGNVGELFF
TRBJ1-5 . TRBV10-1 TRBD1 TGCGCCACCCCCGGGACAGGCCCTAATCAGCCCCAGCATTTT CATPGTGPNQPQHF
TRBJ2-7 . TRBV5-1 . TGCGCCAGCAGCACCCAGGGGATGAACGAGCAGTACTTC CASSTQGMNEQYF
TRBJ1-6 . TRBV20-1 . TGCAGTGCCAGTGGGCAACCAAATTCACCCCTCCACTTT CSASGQPNSPLHF
TRBJ1-2 . TRBV6-2/TRBV6-3 . TGTGCCAGCAGTTACGCCAGGGGAGCGCCTAACTATGGCTACACCTTC CASSYARGAPNYGYTF
TRBJ2-5 . TRBV19 . TGTGCCAGTAGTATCCCCAGGGAGACCCAGTACTTC CASSIPRETQYF
TRBJ2-1 . TRBV24-1 . TGTGCCACCAGTGGTCCACAGGGAGCCCGCTCCTACAATGAGCAGTTCTTC CATSGPQGARSYNEQFF